One sample yielded the 19 T cell receptor beta chains listed below, sequenced in a study of blood T cell repertoires in COVID-19. Here immunoSEQ multiplex PCR was the method, and the copy in TCRdb shows in-frame clones only, minus some. The repertoire holds 300,000 or so clones, with roughly 90% as singletons. Sequencing used PBMCs or T cells enriched from blood (not recorded which). The receptors stem from a woman aged 25-40 years who had recovered from COVID-19.

The chain joins TRBV7-9 to TRBJ2-5, with a tentative D call TRBD1 (6 bases). Germline loops: CDR1 SEHNR, CDR2 FQNEAQ (reference sequence). Trimming pared 5 bases from V and 4 bases from J, leaving 11 bases between. This CDR3 region has 13 residues. This CDR3 is CASSLQGLETQYF. CDR3 DNA sequence: TGTGCCAGCAGCCTACAGGGCCTAGAGACCCAGTACTTC.

This clone came up once. This chain uses TRBV5-5 with TRBJ2-5; D might be TRBD1 (6 bases). In germline, CDR1 is SGHKS, CDR2 YYEKEE (reference sequence). V shed 1 base and J shed 4 bases, with 11 bases lying between them. This CDR3 region has 14 residues. The CDR3 sequence is CASSLRQGRETQYF. CDR3 in DNA: TGTGCCAGCAGCTTGCGCCAGGGGCGAGAGACCCAGTACTTC.

The genes are TRBV6-4 and TRBJ2-1; 8 bases map to TRBD2. J was trimmed by 6 bases and V by 5 bases; bases with no gene match: 9. Germline CDR1 reads MRHNA; CDR2 reads SNTAGT. This CDR3 region has 15 residues. In DNA, the CDR3 is TGTGCCAGCAGTACCACGGGAGGGCCGGGCAATGAGCAGTTCTTC. Its translation is CASSTTGGPGNEQFF.

The table lists this clone with a count of one. The chain links TRBV19 to TRBJ1-5; 9 bases agree with TRBD1. The CDR3 runs to 16 residues. J was trimmed by 3 bases and V by 7 bases; bases with no gene match: 10. Germline V gene lookup returns CDR1 LNHDA and CDR2 SQIVND (reference sequence). The CDR3 region has the DNA TGTGCCAGTACTACGGACAGGGGATTTGTCAATCAGCCCCAGCATTTT. Its translation is CASTTDRGFVNQPQHF.

J is TRBJ2-7 and V is TRBV19; 7 bases are shared with TRBD2. Germline V gene sequence: CDR1 LNHDA, CDR2 SQIVND (reference sequence). Trimming removed 1 base from V and 4 bases from J; junction bases left unmatched: 4. This CDR3 contains 14 residues. The CDR3 loop reads CASSIGGSSYEQYF. CDR3 in DNA: TGTGCCAGTAGTATAGGCGGGAGTTCTTACGAGCAGTACTTC. Using reference TRBV19 and TRBJ2-7 for the parts outside the CDR3, the full variable domain is DGGITQSPKYLFRKEGQNVTLSCEQNLNHDAMYWYRQDPGQGLRLIYYSQIVNDFQKGDIAEGYSVSREKKESFPLTVTSAQKNPTAFYLCASSIGGSSYEQYFGPGTRLTVT.

The chain couples TRBV3-1 (or the pseudogene TRBV3-2) to TRBJ2-5, with 10 bases lining up with TRBD1. V was pared by 4 bases and J by 5 bases, with 4 bases of the junction left unmatched. Germline V gene data show CDR1 as LGHDT and CDR2 as YNNKEL (reference sequence). The CDR3 covers 14 residues. For the CDR3, the DNA is TGTGCCAGCAGCCGGACAGGGGGATGGGAGACCCAGTACTTC. It is translated as CASSRTGGWETQYF.

This chain connects TRBV28 to TRBJ1-1, with 8 bases that match TRBD1. V shed 8 bases and J 11 bases; nucleotides not matched to a gene: 16. CDR3 length equals 14 residues. The V gene's germline CDR1 is MDHEN and CDR2 SYDVKM. The CDR3 nucleotides are TGTGCCAGCCGAAACACTCACAGGGGGGTAGGCGCTTTCTTT. This codes for CASRNTHRGVGAFF.

The V call is TRBV7-9, the J call TRBJ1-2, with TRBD1 matching over 10 bases. The junction had 6 bases not matched to a gene; V was cut back by 6 bases and J by 8 bases. The CDR3 is 13 residues long. Germline-derived CDR1 and CDR2 are SEHNR and FQNEAQ (reference sequence). CDR3 DNA: TGTGCCAGCAGTCGTGGGACAGGGGACGGCTACACCTTC. It specifies CASSRGTGDGYTF.

This chain uses TRBV5-1 with TRBJ1-5, with 10 bases that match TRBD1. Germline loops: CDR1 SGHRS, CDR2 YFSETQ. J gave up 5 bases and V 0 bases, and 2 bases lay outside the gene matches. This CDR3 comprises 15 residues. CDR3 region: CASSLGQGADQPQHF. CDR3 in DNA: TGCGCCAGCAGCTTGGGACAGGGGGCGGATCAGCCCCAGCATTTT.

J is TRBJ1-1 and V is TRBV28; D not resolved. Germline V lookup: CDR1 MDHEN, CDR2 SYDVKM. This CDR3 has 12 amino acids. V was cut by 2 bases and J by 5 bases, with 6 bases left in between. CDR3 DNA: TGTGCCAGCAGTTTACTTGTAACTGAAGCTTTCTTT. As protein: CASSLLVTEAFF.

The chain recombines TRBV4-2 with TRBJ2-7, with a weak D call TRBD2 (6 bases). V was clipped by 5 bases and J by 4 bases, with 21 bases between them. Germline V lookup: CDR1 LGHNA, CDR2 YNFKEQ. The CDR3 has 16 amino acids. CDR3 residues: CASSASTGSLAYEQYF. The CDR3 region has the DNA TGTGCCAGCAGCGCCTCGACCGGGAGTCTGGCGTACGAGCAGTACTTC.

This chain uses TRBV2 with TRBJ1-5; 11 bases map to TRBD1. Germline values: CDR1 SNHLY, CDR2 FYNNEI. The CDR3 consists of 14 residues. J gave up 6 bases and V 6 bases, and 4 bases lay outside the gene matches. The CDR3 region is CASRSGQGVQPQHF. The CDR3 nucleotides read TGTGCCAGCAGGTCGGGACAGGGGGTTCAGCCCCAGCATTTT. The entire variable domain, with the rest obtained from reference TRBV2 and TRBJ1-5, is as follows: EPEVTQTPSHQVTQMGQEVILRCVPISNHLYFYWYRQILGQKVEFLVSFYNNEISEKSEIFDDQFSVERPDGSNFTLKIRSTKLEDSAMYFCASRSGQGVQPQHFGDGTRLSIL.

The V gene is TRBV2, the J gene TRBJ1-2, with TRBD1 as a possible D gene (6 bases). CDR3 length equals 13 residues. Germline V CDR1 and CDR2: SNHLY, FYNNEI. V gave up 6 bases and J gave up 3 bases, with 11 bases separating them. The CDR3 loop reads CASRPTGYYGYTF. The CDR3 nucleotides are TGTGCCAGCAGACCCACAGGGTACTATGGCTACACCTTC.

V usage is TRBV30 and J usage is TRBJ1-1; TRBD1 matches at 8 bases. Germline V lookup: CDR1 GTSNPN, CDR2 SVGIG (reference sequence). Trimming at V came to 8 bases and at J to 3 bases, leaving 14 bases not matched to a gene. This CDR3 contains 15 residues. For the CDR3, the DNA is TGTGCCCGAGGGACAGGAACAGGTTTGCACACTGAAGCTTTCTTT. Protein sequence: CARGTGTGLHTEAFF.

The rearrangement uses TRBV28 and TRBJ2-1; TRBD1 matches at 7 bases. In germline, CDR1 is MDHEN, CDR2 SYDVKM. This CDR3 has 13 amino acids. V lost 10 bases and J lost 5; bases outside the gene matches: 8. The DNA of the CDR3 is TGTGCCACGCCGGGACAGCGAAACAATGAGCAGTTCTTC. Residues: CATPGQRNNEQFF. The entire variable domain, with the rest obtained from reference TRBV28 and TRBJ2-1, is as follows: DVKVTQSSRYLVKRTGEKVFLECVQDMDHENMFWYRQDPGLGLRLIYFSYDVKMKEKGDIPEGYSVSREKKERFSLILESASTNQTSMYLCATPGQRNNEQFFGPGTRLTVL.

The rearrangement joins TRBV7-2 to TRBJ2-1; 14 positions agree with TRBD2. CDR3 length: 17 amino acids. The J segment lost 8 bases and the V segment lost 3 bases, leaving 9 bases of the junction unmatched. The V gene's germline CDR1 is SGHTA and CDR2 FQGNSA. CDR3 sequence: CASSFGLGTSGSDEQFF. The CDR3, as DNA: TGTGCCAGCAGCTTTGGGTTGGGGACTAGCGGGAGCGATGAGCAGTTCTTC. Looking up the rest from reference TRBV7-2 and TRBJ2-1 gives the full variable domain: GAGVSQSPSNKVTEKGKDVELRCDPISGHTALYWYRQSLGQGLEFLIYFQGNSAPDKSGLPSDRFSAERTGGSVSTLTIQRTQQEDSAVYLCASSFGLGTSGSDEQFFGPGTRLTVL.

The chain couples TRBV7-2 to TRBJ2-5; 8 nucleotides agree with TRBD2. CDR3 size: 15 residues. V was pared by 5 bases and J by 5 bases, with 10 bases of the junction left unmatched. The germline V gene has CDR1 SGHTA and CDR2 FQGNSA. CDR3 region: CASSQLPGLEETQYF. In nucleotides, the CDR3 is TGTGCCAGCAGCCAACTCCCGGGACTAGAGGAGACCCAGTACTTC. Combining the CDR3 with reference TRBV7-2 and TRBJ2-5 gives the whole variable domain GAGVSQSPSNKVTEKGKDVELRCDPISGHTALYWYRQSLGQGLEFLIYFQGNSAPDKSGLPSDRFSAERTGGSVSTLTIQRTQQEDSAVYLCASSQLPGLEETQYFGPGTRLLVL.

A single count supports this clone. This sequence joins TRBV5-1 and TRBJ1-1; no firm D call. This CDR3 comprises 16 residues. V was clipped by 3 bases and J by 0 bases, with 15 bases between them. Germline CDR1 reads SGHRS; CDR2 reads YFSETQ. The CDR3 is CASSSANGEMNTEAFF. For the CDR3, the DNA is TGCGCCAGCAGCTCCGCCAACGGGGAAATGAACACTGAAGCTTTCTTT.

In the case of this clone: The junction departs from germline at one end; a sequencing error may be responsible. This chain links TRBV27 with TRBJ2-1, with TRBD1 matching 7 bases. CDR1 is MNHEY, CDR2 SMNVEV, per germline (reference sequence). CDR3 length: 16 amino acids. The chain's CDR3 is CASSLYLGTDHNDQFF. DNA of the CDR3: TGTGCCAGCAGTTTATACTTAGGGACAGATCACAATGATCAGTTCTTC.